A single sample is the source of the 24 T cell receptor beta chains below, sequenced in a study of cytomegalovirus exposure and HLA in healthy donors. PCR used 60 Vbeta primers and 13 Jbeta primers. Profiling relied on immunoSEQ multiplex PCR, and the TCRdb table lists in-frame clones only, not all of them. The top ten hold about 9.3% of the sample, which has more than 150,000 clones, 70% to 90% seen once. Sample: PBMCs. The receptor source for this set is a man younger than 35 in good health and CMV-seropositive.

This chain connects TRBV5-6 to TRBJ2-4; D perhaps matches TRBD2 (7 bases). With 4 bases removed from V and 7 bases from J, the gap between germline ends came to 15 bases. CDR3 length equals 14 residues. Looked up from germline, CDR1 is SGHDT and CDR2 is YYEEEE. The CDR3 DNA reads TGTGCCAGCAGCCGAGGGGGGGGGAGGAACATTCAGTACTTC. As protein: CASSRGGGRNIQYF.

V is TRBV4-1 and J is TRBJ2-5; D remains unclear. The DNA end is more similar to TRBJ2-7, so the J call may be wrong. Germline CDR1 MGHRA, CDR2 YSYEKL. This CDR3 has 12 residues. The chain's CDR3 is CASSQVVGEQYF. For the CDR3, the DNA is TGCGCCAGCAGCCAAGTAGTGGGCGAGCAGTACTTC.

CDR3 nucleotides: TGTGCCAGCAGCGACCCTGGGGGGGCCGGTCCCGGGGAGCTGTTTTTT. Residues: CASSDPGGAGPGELFF. This rearrangement joins TRBV9 to TRBJ2-2; perhaps TRBD2 as D (7 bases). This CDR3 is 16 amino acids long. The germline V gene encodes CDR1 SGDLS and CDR2 YYNGEE. Trimming left V 3 bases short and J 6 bases short, with 18 bases between.

The rearrangement joins TRBV9 to TRBJ2-7, with 10 bases matching TRBD1. Trimming took 3 bases from V and 6 from J; bases not matched to a gene: 9. CDR3 length: 15 residues. Germline V gene data show CDR1 as SGDLS and CDR2 as YYNGEE. The CDR3 DNA sequence: TGTGCCAGCAGCGAGGGACAGGGGATGAGTGGCGAGCAGTACTTC. Translating it yields CASSEGQGMSGEQYF.

V usage is TRBV29-1 and J usage is TRBJ1-3; 7 bases agree with TRBD1. Trimming removed 6 bases from V and 2 bases from J; junction bases left unmatched: 7. This CDR3 is 14 amino acids long. In germline, CDR1 is SQVTM, CDR2 ANQGSEA. CDR3 DNA: TGCAGCGTCGGAGACAGGGTAGCTGGAAACACCATATATTTT. As protein: CSVGDRVAGNTIYF.

This sequence joins TRBV10-2 and TRBJ1-5; TRBD1 agrees at 9 bases. Germline CDR1 reads WSHSY; CDR2 reads SAAADI. The length of the CDR3 is 13 residues. J was trimmed by 4 bases and V by 6 bases; bases with no gene match: 1. For the CDR3, the DNA is TGCGCCAGCAGGGGACAGGGAAATCAGCCCCAGCATTTT. Translated, it gives CASRGQGNQPQHF.

This CDR3 is CASSVEPSGGPTGTQYF. The CDR3 DNA is TGTGCCAGCAGCGTAGAGCCTAGCGGGGGGCCCACGGGTACGCAGTATTTT. This rearrangement joins TRBV9 to TRBJ2-3, with 11 bases that match TRBD2. This CDR3 contains 17 residues. The V gene's germline CDR1 is SGDLS and CDR2 YYNGEE. The J segment lost 8 bases and the V segment lost 0 bases, leaving 11 bases of the junction unmatched.

This sequence joins TRBV20-1 and TRBJ2-5; a weak D match, TRBD2 (5 bases). Per germline, CDR1 DFQATT and CDR2 SNEGSKA (reference sequence). CDR3 length: 10 residues. Trimming left V 1 base short and J 12 bases short, with 9 bases between. The CDR3 DNA reads as TGCAGTGCTAGAGCCGGGATCGAGTACTTC. Protein: CSARAGIEYF.

This chain uses TRBV11-2 with TRBJ2-5, with 8 nucleotides matching TRBD1. The CDR3 contains 15 residues. J was trimmed by 4 bases and V by 6 bases; bases with no gene match: 10. Germline CDR1 SGHAT, CDR2 FQNNGV. The CDR3 DNA is TGTGCCAGCAGGGACAGGGATCGAGTCGGAGAGACCCAGTACTTC. As protein: CASRDRDRVGETQYF.

The chain combines TRBV5-1 with TRBJ2-7; 10 bases are a match to TRBD2. Germline lookup yields CDR1 SGHRS and CDR2 YFSETQ. V gave up 7 bases and J gave up 5 bases; unmatched junction bases: 9. The CDR3 has 14 residues. The CDR3, as DNA: TGCGCCAGCGCTGCAGCGGGGGGGGGCCACGAGCAGTACTTC. This sequence encodes CASAAAGGGHEQYF.

The chain is built from TRBV30 and TRBJ1-6; a weak D match, TRBD1 (6 bases). Germline-derived CDR1 and CDR2 are GTSNPN and SVGIG (reference sequence). The CDR3 is 17 residues long. Trimming left V 1 base short and J 1 base short, with 14 bases between. The CDR3 nucleotides are TGTGCCTGGAGTGGTGGCGGGAGGGGGTCCTATAATTCACCCCTCCACTTT. Amino acid sequence: CAWSGGGRGSYNSPLHF.

This clone was counted between two and nine times. Here the CDR3 reads CASSPGQGPGNTIYF. The CDR3 region has the DNA TGTGCCAGCAGCCCGGGACAGGGGCCAGGAAACACCATATATTTT. This chain uses TRBV11-3 with TRBJ1-3; 10 bases are shared with TRBD1. The CDR3 extends over 15 amino acids. Germline loops: CDR1 SGHNT, CDR2 YENEEA. The J segment lost 4 bases and the V segment lost 5 bases, leaving 5 bases of the junction unmatched. The whole variable domain, filled in from reference TRBV11-3 and TRBJ1-3, reads EAGVVQSPRYKIIEKKQPVAFWCNPISGHNTLYWYLQNLGQGPELLIRYENEEAVDDSQLPKDRFSAERLKGVDSTLKIQPAELGDSAVYLCASSPGQGPGNTIYFGEGSWLTVV.

The chain uses TRBV7-8 and TRBJ2-5; unclear D gene. Trimming stripped 0 bases from V and 7 bases from J, with 6 bases between. The CDR3 is 12 amino acids. Germline CDR1 and CDR2: SGHVS and FQNEAQ. In nucleotides, the CDR3 is TGTGCCAGCAGCTTAGCCCCCGGGACCCAGTACTTC. This sequence encodes CASSLAPGTQYF.

This chain uses TRBV12-5 with TRBJ2-1, with a tentative D call TRBD1 (5 bases). The CDR3 is 15 amino acids. V dropped 1 base and J dropped 8 bases, with 15 bases sitting between them. Germline loops: CDR1 LGHNT, CDR2 FRNRAP. The CDR3, as DNA: TGTGCTAGTGGTTTGGGGGGCAGAAGAGAAGATGAGCAGTTCTTC. Its translation is CASGLGGRREDEQFF. Full variable domain (remainder filled in from reference TRBV12-5 and TRBJ2-1): DARVTQTPRHKVTEMGQEVTMRCQPILGHNTVFWYRQTMMQGLELLAYFRNRAPLDDSGMPKDRFSAEMPDATLATLKIQPSEPRDSAVYFCASGLGGRREDEQFFGPGTRLTVL.

A single count supports this clone. No conserved phenylalanine or tryptophan is present at the end of the CDR3, so a read error is the likely explanation. This chain links TRBV5-1 with TRBJ2-3; the match to TRBD2 covers 14 bases. The CDR3 totals 16 residues. Germline V gene data show CDR1 as SGHRS and CDR2 as YFSETQ. The V segment lost 4 bases and the J segment 5 bases; nucleotides outside the gene matches: 6. The CDR3 region has the DNA TGCGCCAGCAGCGAGGGACTAGCGGGGGTTGGAGATACGCAGTATCTT. This codes for CASSEGLAGVGDTQYL.

J is TRBJ2-3 and V is TRBV6-5; 7 bases map to TRBD2. The germline gives CDR1 MNHEY, CDR2 SVGAGI. The CDR3 is 15 residues long. Trimming cost V 6 bases and J 6 bases; bases outside gene matches: 12. CDR3 sequence (DNA): TGTGCCAGCAGACCAACAGGACTAGTTGGGGATACGCAGTATTTT. It yields the protein CASRPTGLVGDTQYF.

The chain links TRBV12-5 to TRBJ1-6; weak D call: TRBD1 (5 bases). The germline V gene has CDR1 LGHNT and CDR2 FRNRAP. The CDR3 length is 19 residues. V was shortened by 0 bases and J by 4 bases, with 19 bases between the two germline ends. CDR3 coding DNA: TGTGCTAGTGGTTTGGTACTTGCCTCGACCGGGGGGTATAATTCACCCCTCCACTTT. Translation gives CASGLVLASTGGYNSPLHF. Supplemented by reference TRBV12-5 and TRBJ1-6, the full variable domain reads DARVTQTPRHKVTEMGQEVTMRCQPILGHNTVFWYRQTMMQGLELLAYFRNRAPLDDSGMPKDRFSAEMPDATLATLKIQPSEPRDSAVYFCASGLVLASTGGYNSPLHFGNGTRLTVT.

The genes are TRBV7-2 and TRBJ1-1; the match to TRBD1 covers 7 bases. The length of the CDR3 is 14 residues. Losses at the gene ends were 5 bases for V and 3 bases for J; bases not matched to a gene: 6. Germline loops: CDR1 SGHTA, CDR2 FQGNSA. CDR3 in DNA: TGTGCCAGCAGCCCGAACAGGGGATACACTGAAGCTTTCTTT. Amino acid sequence: CASSPNRGYTEAFF.

The chain joins TRBV21-1 to TRBJ1-2; the tabulated D call, TRBD1, remains unverified against the DNA. TRBV21-1 is a pseudogene. The CDR3 runs to 16 residues. In DNA, the CDR3 is TGTGCCAGCAGCAAAGCGCTGTCGGACAGGGACTATGGCTACACCTTC. This sequence encodes CASSKALSDRDYGYTF.

The V call is TRBV6-1, the J call TRBJ1-5; 7 bases map to TRBD1. V lost 10 bases, J lost 6 bases, and 9 bases stayed unmatched. CDR3 size: 13 residues. CDR1 and CDR2 (germline): MNHNS, SASEGT. The CDR3 sequence: CAITTGVTQPQHF. The CDR3 nucleotides are TGTGCCATAACAACAGGGGTAACTCAGCCCCAGCATTTT.

The chain uses TRBV29-1 and TRBJ1-2; D gene ambiguous. V was cut by 3 bases and J by 4 bases, with 21 bases left in between. Germline V gene lookup returns CDR1 SQVTM and CDR2 ANQGSEA. The CDR3 spans 16 residues. This CDR3 is CSVDAPSEALPYGYTF. DNA for the CDR3: TGCAGCGTTGACGCACCCTCTGAAGCCCTCCCCTATGGCTACACCTTC.

The rearrangement joins TRBV15 to TRBJ2-5, with a possible D match to TRBD2 (7 bases). The V gene's germline CDR1 is LNHNV and CDR2 YYDKDF (reference sequence). The CDR3 is 15 residues long. V shed 1 base and J shed 4 bases, with 13 bases lying between them. The CDR3 here is CATSRGGGGAETQYF. Written as DNA, the CDR3 is TGTGCCACCAGCAGAGGTGGCGGGGGCGCAGAGACCCAGTACTTC.

The chain links TRBV4-1 to TRBJ2-7; 11 nucleotides line up with TRBD1. The CDR3 contains 15 residues. With 1 base clipped from V and 6 bases from J, the junction kept 5 bases outside the gene matches. In germline, CDR1 is MGHRA, CDR2 YSYEKL. The CDR3 protein is CASSQVGQGAGEQYF. CDR3 nucleotides: TGCGCCAGCAGCCAAGTTGGACAGGGGGCGGGCGAGCAGTACTTC.

The V and J genes are TRBV14 and TRBJ2-2, with D perhaps TRBD2 (5 bases). CDR3 length: 14 amino acids. V lost 0 bases and J 7 bases, leaving 9 bases between the germline ends. Germline V gene sequence: CDR1 SGHDN, CDR2 FVKESK. The CDR3 DNA reads TGTGCCAGCAGCCAAGAACGGGGTCACGGGGAGCTGTTTTTT. The encoded protein is CASSQERGHGELFF.